The 8 T cell receptor beta chains reported below all come from one sample, sequenced in a study of cytomegalovirus exposure and HLA in healthy donors. 60 Vbeta and 13 Jbeta primers were used in PCR. Sequencing used immunoSEQ multiplex PCR; TCRdb keeps in-frame clones, though not all of them. The sample lists approximately 110,000 clones; just under 70% were seen once. Material: PBMCs. The receptors shown here come from a woman in her 70s in good health and CMV-seropositive.

This clone has a handful of counts. This chain links TRBV7-9 with TRBJ1-2; the D gene is possibly TRBD1 (6 bases). The V end lost 5 bases, the J end lost 4 bases, and 14 bases lay between the germline ends. Germline CDR1 reads SEHNR; CDR2 reads FQNEAQ (reference sequence). The CDR3 has 14 residues. CDR3 bases: TGTGCCAGCAGCCAGCAGGGGAATTCCTATGGCTACACCTTC. It encodes CASSQQGNSYGYTF.

This chain connects TRBV10-3 to TRBJ1-2; 9 nucleotides align to TRBD1. Germline V gives CDR1 ENHRY, CDR2 SYGVKD. This CDR3 contains 14 residues. V shed 7 bases and J 6 bases; nucleotides not matched to a gene: 9. CDR3 DNA sequence: TGTGCCATCACCCGGGACAGGGCCTTAGATGGCTACACCTTC. This encodes CAITRDRALDGYTF.

This rearrangement joins TRBV7-6 to TRBJ1-1; 7 positions match TRBD1. V was pared by 5 bases and J by 2 bases, with 14 bases of the junction left unmatched. This CDR3 is 17 amino acids long. Germline loops: CDR1 SGHVS, CDR2 FNYEAQ. Here the CDR3 reads CASSPIGGTVANTEAFF. CDR3 sequence (DNA): TGTGCCAGCAGCCCCATTGGAGGGACAGTAGCCAACACTGAAGCTTTCTTT. Complete variable domain (other parts from reference TRBV7-6 and TRBJ1-1): GAGVSQSPRYKVTKRGQDVALRCDPISGHVSLYWYRQALGQGPEFLTYFNYEAQQDKSGLPNDRFSAERPEGSISTLTIQRTEQRDSAMYRCASSPIGGTVANTEAFFGQGTRLTVV.

The V gene is TRBV6-5, the J gene TRBJ1-3, with TRBD1 matching over 9 bases. Looked up from germline, CDR1 is MNHEY and CDR2 is SVGAGI. V shed 6 bases, J shed 4 bases, and the junction held 7 bases outside the gene matches. CDR3 length: 15 amino acids. CDR3 sequence: CASSPGTGPGNTIYF. In nucleotides, the CDR3 is TGTGCCAGCAGCCCCGGGACAGGGCCAGGAAACACCATATATTTT.

The chain employs TRBV19 and TRBJ1-4; tentative D call: TRBD1 (6 bases). This CDR3 has 15 amino acids. CDR1 and CDR2 (germline): LNHDA, SQIVND (reference sequence). V lost 6 bases to trimming and J lost 3 bases, with 14 bases between them. CDR3: CASRESGTSNEKLFF. In DNA, the CDR3 is TGTGCCAGTAGGGAATCCGGGACATCTAATGAAAAACTGTTTTTT.

V is TRBV7-8 and J is TRBJ1-2; 11 nucleotides agree with TRBD1. The germline gives CDR1 SGHVS, CDR2 FQNEAQ. V gave up 2 bases and J gave up 5 bases; unmatched junction bases: 7. The CDR3 is 16 residues long. The CDR3 protein is CASSLSGQGAGYGYTF. CDR3 coding DNA: TGTGCCAGCAGCTTAAGTGGACAGGGGGCAGGGTATGGCTACACCTTC.

This clone was counted between two and nine times. The rearrangement links TRBV18 to TRBJ2-6; 7 nucleotides line up with TRBD1. V dropped 3 bases and J dropped 0; count of bases not matched to a gene: 11. Germline CDR1 is KGHSH and CDR2 is LQKENI. The CDR3 length is 19 residues. The CDR3 sequence: CASSPLGTETRSGANVLTF. The CDR3 DNA sequence: TGTGCCAGCTCACCCTTGGGGACAGAGACCCGCTCTGGGGCCAACGTCCTGACTTTC.

This clone was detected once. The genes are TRBV19 and TRBJ1-5; perhaps TRBD1 as D (5 bases). V was cut by 6 bases and J by 0 bases, with 15 bases left in between. The CDR3 has 16 amino acids. Germline lookup yields CDR1 LNHDA and CDR2 SQIVND (reference sequence). The CDR3 sequence: CASSDTGAYSNQPQHF. CDR3 DNA: TGTGCCAGTAGCGATACTGGGGCTTATAGCAATCAGCCCCAGCATTTT.